The clone carrying this T cell receptor (beta chain) was seen many times. Template material for amplifying TCR beta CDR3 regions consisted of RNA transcripts. RT-PCR in the first round (using the HTBI primer set) targeted the TCR CDR3. From the multiplex PCR reads, TCRdb called clonotypes with MiXCR, one entry per CDR3 protein. The table lists hundreds of thousands of distinct CDR3 sequences, over 35% of them singletons. These data come from a study of T cells in Graves' hyperthyroidism and ophthalmopathy. Deletions cut 3 bases from V and 5 bases from J, with 16 bases between. CDR1 and CDR2 (germline): MGHDK, SYGVNS. CDR3 length equals 15 residues.

The receptor comes from a man between 18 and 29 years old with Graves' hyperthyroidism. The J gene is TRBJ2-5, the V gene TRBV25-1; D is ambiguous. Sample: blood. Written as DNA, the CDR3 is TGTGCCAGCAGTGACGGGCAGGTTATGGCGGAGACCCAGTACTTC. It codes for CASSDGQVMAETQYF.